This T cell receptor (beta chain) was found in a study of identical twins. Study findings and constraints: For monozygotic twins, models underestimated out-of-frame TCR alpha sharing. When twins shared out-of-frame alpha sequences, those sequences had excess low generation probability.

The V segment lost 0 bases and the J segment 6 bases; nucleotides outside the gene matches: 3. Germline values: CDR1 SGHRS, CDR2 YFSETQ. The CDR3 runs to 15 residues. TCRdb passed the 5' RACE reads through MiXCR, listing each CDR3 protein once. Of around 670,000 distinct CDR3 sequences listed, around 6% are singletons. Ten or more counts support this clonotype. The antigen is unknown. The chain joins TRBV5-1 to TRBJ2-2; 9 bases line up with TRBD1. Sequencing was performed on naive T cells sorted from blood. The clonotype was recovered from a man between 18 and 29 years old in good health. CDR3 sequence (DNA): TGCGCCAGCAGCTTGGACAGGGGGCTTGCCGGGGAGCTGTTTTTT. Translating gives CASSLDRGLAGELFF.